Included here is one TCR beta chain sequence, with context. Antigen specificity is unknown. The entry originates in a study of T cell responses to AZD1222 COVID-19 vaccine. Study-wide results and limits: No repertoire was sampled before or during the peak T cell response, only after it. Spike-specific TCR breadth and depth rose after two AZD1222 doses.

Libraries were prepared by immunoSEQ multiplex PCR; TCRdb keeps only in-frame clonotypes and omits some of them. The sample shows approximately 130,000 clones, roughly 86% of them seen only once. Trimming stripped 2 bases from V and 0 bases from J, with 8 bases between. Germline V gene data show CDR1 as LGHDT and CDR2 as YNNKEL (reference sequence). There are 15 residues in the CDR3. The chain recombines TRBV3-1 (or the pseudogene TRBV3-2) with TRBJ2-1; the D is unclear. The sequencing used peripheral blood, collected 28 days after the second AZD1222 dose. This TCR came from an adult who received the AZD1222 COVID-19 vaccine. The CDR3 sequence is CASSQIRSSYNEQFF. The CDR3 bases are TGTGCCAGCAGCCAAATCAGGAGCTCCTACAATGAGCAGTTCTTC.